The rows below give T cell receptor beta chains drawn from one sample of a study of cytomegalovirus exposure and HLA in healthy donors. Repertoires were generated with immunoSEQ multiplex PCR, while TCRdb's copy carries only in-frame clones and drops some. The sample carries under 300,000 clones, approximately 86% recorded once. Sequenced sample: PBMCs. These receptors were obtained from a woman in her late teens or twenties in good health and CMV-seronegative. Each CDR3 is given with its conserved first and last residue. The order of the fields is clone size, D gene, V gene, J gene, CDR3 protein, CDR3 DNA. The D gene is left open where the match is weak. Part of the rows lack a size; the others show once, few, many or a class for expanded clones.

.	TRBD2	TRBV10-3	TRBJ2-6	CAISELAGVYGANVLTF	TGTGCCATCAGTGAATTGGCGGGAGTTTATGGGGCCAACGTCCTGACTTTC
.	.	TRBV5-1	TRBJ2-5	CASSTTSTETQYF	TGCGCCAGCAGCACCACTAGTACAGAGACCCAGTACTTC
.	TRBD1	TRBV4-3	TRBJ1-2	CASSLDRGSSGSYTF	TGCGCCAGCAGCCTAGACAGGGGAAGCAGCGGTAGCTACACCTTC
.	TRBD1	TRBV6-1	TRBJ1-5	CASSEGTVQPQHF	TGTGCCAGCAGTGAGGGGACAGTTCAGCCCCAGCATTTT
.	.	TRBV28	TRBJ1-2	CASSVPQGRGAYGYTF	TGTGCCAGCAGTGTACCACAGGGAAGAGGGGCCTATGGCTACACCTTC
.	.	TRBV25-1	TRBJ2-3	CASSEGHYTDTQYF	TGTGCCAGCAGTGAAGGCCACTACACAGATACGCAGTATTTT
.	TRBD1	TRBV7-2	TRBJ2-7	CASSLRGQGVTYEQYF	TGTGCCAGCAGCTTACGGGGACAGGGGGTTACCTACGAGCAGTACTTC
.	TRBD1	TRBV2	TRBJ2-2	CASSAGTANTGELFF	TGTGCCAGCAGCGCCGGGACAGCGAACACCGGGGAGCTGTTTTTT
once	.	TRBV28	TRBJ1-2	CASSLRLWSNYGYTF	TGTGCCAGCAGCCTCCGGCTGTGGAGCAACTATGGCTACACCTTC
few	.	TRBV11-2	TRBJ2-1	CASSFIGTPGDNEQFF	TGTGCCAGCAGCTTTATCGGGACTCCCGGGGACAATGAGCAGTTCTTC
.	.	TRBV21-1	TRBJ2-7	CASSPPGSGQGGLQQYF	TGTGCCAGCAGCCCCCCGGGTTCGGGACAGGGGGGTCTGCAGCAGTACTTC
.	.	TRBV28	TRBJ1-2	CASSYHRTALRGSYGYTF	TGTGCCAGCAGCTACCATCGGACAGCACTAAGGGGCTCTTATGGCTACACCTTC
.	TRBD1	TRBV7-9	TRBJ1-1	CASRLQGARGNTEAFF	TGTGCCAGCAGGTTACAGGGGGCGCGGGGGAACACTGAAGCTTTCTTT
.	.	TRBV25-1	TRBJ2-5	CASNRQGLETQYF	TGTGCCAGCAATAGACAGGGACTAGAGACCCAGTACTTC
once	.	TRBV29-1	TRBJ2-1	CSAEGVQLGNEQFF	TGCAGCGCCGAGGGCGTCCAACTGGGTAATGAGCAGTTCTTC
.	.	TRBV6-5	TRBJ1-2	CASSPGTLGSYGYTF	TGTGCCAGCAGTCCGGGGACTCTAGGGTCCTATGGCTACACCTTC
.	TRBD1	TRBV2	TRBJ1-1	CASSENRGHGEAFF	TGTGCCAGCAGTGAAAACAGGGGGCACGGTGAAGCTTTCTTT
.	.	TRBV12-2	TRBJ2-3	CASPPGYSTDTQYF	TGTGCAAGTCCCCCGGGGTATAGCACAGATACGCAGTATTTT
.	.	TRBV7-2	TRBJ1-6	CASSLAHGTGSPLHF	TGTGCCAGCAGCTTAGCGCATGGTACGGGGTCACCCCTCCACTTT
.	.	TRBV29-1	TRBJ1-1	CSGTGGTEAFF	TGCAGCGGTACGGGGGGAACTGAAGCTTTCTTT
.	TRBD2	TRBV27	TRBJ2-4	CASSWGGPAKNIQYF	TGTGCCAGCAGTTGGGGGGGACCAGCCAAAAACATTCAGTACTTC
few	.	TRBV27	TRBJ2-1	CASTGGINEQFF	TGTGCCAGCACGGGCGGGATCAATGAGCAGTTCTTC
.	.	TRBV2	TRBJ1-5	CASSAPGNLLSQPQHF	TGTGCCAGCAGTGCTCCGGGAAACCTGTTGAGCCAGCCCCAGCATTTT
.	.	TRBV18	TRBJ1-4	CASSPPAGLNEKLFF	TGTGCCAGCTCACCACCGGCAGGACTTAATGAAAAACTGTTTTTT
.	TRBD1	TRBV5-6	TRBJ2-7	CASSGGQGARNYEQYF	TGTGCCAGCAGCGGGGGACAGGGGGCAAGGAACTACGAGCAGTACTTC
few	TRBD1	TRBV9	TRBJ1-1	CASSPRQGHTEAFF	TGTGCCAGCAGCCCAAGACAGGGGCACACTGAAGCTTTCTTT
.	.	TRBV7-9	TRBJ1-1	CASSGQGNTEAFF	TGTGCCAGCAGCGGGCAGGGCAACACTGAAGCTTTCTTT
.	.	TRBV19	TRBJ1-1	CASLRDSLPVTEAFF	TGTGCCAGTCTCCGGGACTCCCTTCCGGTCACTGAAGCTTTCTTT
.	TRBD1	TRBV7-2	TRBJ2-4	CASSFDRVAKNIQYF	TGTGCCAGCAGCTTCGACAGGGTAGCCAAAAACATTCAGTACTTC
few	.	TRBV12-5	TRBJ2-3	CASGTRVGSTDTQYF	TGTGCTAGTGGAACTAGGGTGGGGAGCACAGATACGCAGTATTTT
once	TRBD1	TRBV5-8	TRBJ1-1	CASSLRDRGPMNTEAFF	TGTGCCAGCAGCTTGAGGGACAGGGGACCCATGAACACTGAAGCTTTCTTT
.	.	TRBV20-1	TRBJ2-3	CSANKGDTQYF	TGCAGTGCTAATAAGGGGGATACGCAGTATTTT
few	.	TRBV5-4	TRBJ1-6	CASSSQGRSPLHF	TGTGCCAGCAGCTCACAGGGACGGTCACCCCTCCACTTT
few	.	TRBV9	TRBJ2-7	CASSVGGGVGYEQYF	TGTGCCAGCAGCGTAGGAGGCGGCGTTGGGTACGAGCAGTACTTC
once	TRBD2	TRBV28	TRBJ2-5	CASSKAGGVETQYF	TGTGCCAGCAGTAAAGCGGGGGGCGTCGAGACCCAGTACTTC
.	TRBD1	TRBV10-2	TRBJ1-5	CASSAGTGIQPQHF	TGCGCCAGCAGTGCCGGGACAGGTATTCAGCCCCAGCATTTT
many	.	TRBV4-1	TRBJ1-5	CASSQGNGGVLQPQHF	TGCGCCAGCAGCCAAGGCAACGGGGGGGTGCTCCAGCCCCAGCATTTT
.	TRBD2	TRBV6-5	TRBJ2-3	CASRRTSAATDTQYF	TGTGCCAGCAGGAGGACTAGCGCGGCCACAGATACGCAGTATTTT
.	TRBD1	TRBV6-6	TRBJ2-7	CASSPLTGGYREQYF	TGTGCCAGCAGTCCTCTGACAGGGGGATATCGCGAGCAGTACTTC
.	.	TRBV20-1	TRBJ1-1	CSARVSGAAFF	TGCAGTGCTAGAGTATCAGGGGCGGCTTTCTTT
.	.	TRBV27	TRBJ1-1	CASSLSTGGTEAFF	TGTGCCAGCAGTTTATCGACCGGGGGGACTGAAGCTTTCTTT
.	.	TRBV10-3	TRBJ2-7	CAISEGRTSYEQYF	TGTGCCATCAGTGAGGGCAGGACATCCTACGAGCAGTACTTC